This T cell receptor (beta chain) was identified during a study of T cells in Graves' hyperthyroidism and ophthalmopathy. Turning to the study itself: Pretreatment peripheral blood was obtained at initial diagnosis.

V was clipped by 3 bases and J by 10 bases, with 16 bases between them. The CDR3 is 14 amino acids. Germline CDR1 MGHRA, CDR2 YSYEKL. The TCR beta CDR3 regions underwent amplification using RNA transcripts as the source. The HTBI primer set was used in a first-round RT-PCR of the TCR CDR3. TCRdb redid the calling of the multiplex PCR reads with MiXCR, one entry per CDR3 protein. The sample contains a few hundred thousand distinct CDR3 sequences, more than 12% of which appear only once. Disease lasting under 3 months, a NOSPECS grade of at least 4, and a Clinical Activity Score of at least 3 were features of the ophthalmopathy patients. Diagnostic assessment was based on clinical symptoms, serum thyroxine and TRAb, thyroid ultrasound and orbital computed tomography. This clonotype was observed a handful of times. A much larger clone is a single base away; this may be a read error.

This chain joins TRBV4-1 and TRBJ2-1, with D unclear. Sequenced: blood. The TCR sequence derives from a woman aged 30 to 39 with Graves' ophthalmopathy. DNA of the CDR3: TGCGCCAGCAGCCACGAAACCAGTGTCTGGGAGCAGTTCTTC. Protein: CASSHETSVWEQFF.